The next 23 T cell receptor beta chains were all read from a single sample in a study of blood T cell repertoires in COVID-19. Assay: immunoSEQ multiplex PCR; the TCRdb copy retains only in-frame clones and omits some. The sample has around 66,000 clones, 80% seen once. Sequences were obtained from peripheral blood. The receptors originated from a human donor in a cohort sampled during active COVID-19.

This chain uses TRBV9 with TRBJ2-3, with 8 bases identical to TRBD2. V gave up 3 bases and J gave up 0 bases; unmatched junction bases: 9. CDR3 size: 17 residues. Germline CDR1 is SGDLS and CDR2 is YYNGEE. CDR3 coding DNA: TGTGCCAGCAGCGCCACTACTAGCGGACGGAGCACAGATACGCAGTATTTT. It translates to CASSATTSGRSTDTQYF.

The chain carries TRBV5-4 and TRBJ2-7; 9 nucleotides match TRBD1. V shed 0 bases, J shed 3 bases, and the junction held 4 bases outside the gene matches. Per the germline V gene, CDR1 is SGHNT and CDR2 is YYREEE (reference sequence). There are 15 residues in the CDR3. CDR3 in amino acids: CASSLGQGGHYEQYF. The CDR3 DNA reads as TGTGCCAGCAGCTTGGGACAGGGGGGGCACTACGAGCAGTACTTC.

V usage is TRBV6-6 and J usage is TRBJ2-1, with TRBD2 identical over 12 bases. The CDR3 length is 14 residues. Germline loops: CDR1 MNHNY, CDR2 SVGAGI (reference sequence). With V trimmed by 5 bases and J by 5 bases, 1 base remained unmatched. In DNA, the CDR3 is TGTGCCAGCAGTCGGACTAGCGGGAACAATGAGCAGTTCTTC. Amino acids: CASSRTSGNNEQFF.

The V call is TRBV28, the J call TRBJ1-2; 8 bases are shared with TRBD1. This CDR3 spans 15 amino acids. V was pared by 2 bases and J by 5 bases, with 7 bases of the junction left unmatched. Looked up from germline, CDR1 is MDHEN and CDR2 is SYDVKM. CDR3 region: CASSLRAGGVYGYTF. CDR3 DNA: TGTGCCAGCAGTTTAAGGGCAGGGGGCGTGTATGGCTACACCTTC.

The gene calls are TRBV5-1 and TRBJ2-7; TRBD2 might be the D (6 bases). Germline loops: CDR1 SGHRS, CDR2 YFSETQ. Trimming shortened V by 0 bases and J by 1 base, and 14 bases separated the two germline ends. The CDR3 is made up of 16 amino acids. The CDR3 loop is CASSLEGGVGSYEQYF. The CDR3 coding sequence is TGCGCCAGCAGCTTGGAGGGCGGGGTTGGGTCCTACGAGCAGTACTTC.

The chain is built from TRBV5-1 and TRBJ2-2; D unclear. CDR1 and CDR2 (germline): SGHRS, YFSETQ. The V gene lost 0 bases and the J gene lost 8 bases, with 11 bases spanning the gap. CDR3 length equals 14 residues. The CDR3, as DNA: TGCGCCAGCAGCTTGGGTCTGACTGTAGGGGAGCTGTTTTTT. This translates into CASSLGLTVGELFF.

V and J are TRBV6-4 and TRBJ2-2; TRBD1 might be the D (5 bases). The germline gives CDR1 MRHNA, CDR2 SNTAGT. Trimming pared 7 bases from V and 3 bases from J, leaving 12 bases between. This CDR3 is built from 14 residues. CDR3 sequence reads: CASKLSTDTGELFF. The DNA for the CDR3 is TGTGCCAGCAAACTATCGACAGACACCGGGGAGCTGTTTTTT.

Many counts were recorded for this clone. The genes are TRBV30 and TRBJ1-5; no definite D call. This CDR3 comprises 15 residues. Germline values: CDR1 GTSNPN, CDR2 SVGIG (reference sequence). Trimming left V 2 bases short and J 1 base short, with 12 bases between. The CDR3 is CAWSKSGMSNQPQHF. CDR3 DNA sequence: TGTGCCTGGAGTAAATCCGGGATGAGCAATCAGCCCCAGCATTTT.

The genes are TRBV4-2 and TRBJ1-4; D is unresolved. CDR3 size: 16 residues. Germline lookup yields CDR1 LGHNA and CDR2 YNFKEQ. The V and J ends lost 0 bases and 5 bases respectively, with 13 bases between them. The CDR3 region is CASSQELGRENEKLFF. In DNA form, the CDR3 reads TGTGCCAGCAGCCAAGAGCTTGGGCGGGAAAATGAAAAACTGTTTTTT.

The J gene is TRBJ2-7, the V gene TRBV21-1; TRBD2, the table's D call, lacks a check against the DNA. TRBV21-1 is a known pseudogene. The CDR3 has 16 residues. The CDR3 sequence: CASSRRHGRSTYEQYF. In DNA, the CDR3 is TGTGCCAGCAGCAGAAGGCACGGGAGGAGCACCTACGAGCAGTACTTC.

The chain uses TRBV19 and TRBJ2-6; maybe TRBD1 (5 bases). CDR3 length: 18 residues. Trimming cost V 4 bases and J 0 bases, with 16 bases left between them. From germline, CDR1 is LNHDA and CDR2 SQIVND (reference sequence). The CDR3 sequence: CASSRPTGKSSGANVLTF. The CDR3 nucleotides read TGTGCCAGTAGTAGGCCTACAGGTAAAAGCTCTGGGGCCAACGTCCTGACTTTC.

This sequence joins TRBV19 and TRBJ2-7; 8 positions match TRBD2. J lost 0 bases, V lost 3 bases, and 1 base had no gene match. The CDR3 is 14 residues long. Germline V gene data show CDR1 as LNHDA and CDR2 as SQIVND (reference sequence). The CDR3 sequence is CASSIGLASYEQYF. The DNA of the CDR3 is TGTGCCAGTAGTATCGGACTAGCCTCCTACGAGCAGTACTTC.

The CDR3 DNA reads TGCGCCAGCAGCCTCATGGGGGGAGACTACGAGCAGTACTTC. This gives the protein CASSLMGGDYEQYF. This chain connects TRBV5-1 to TRBJ2-7; D is perhaps TRBD2 (6 bases). CDR1 is SGHRS, CDR2 YFSETQ, per germline. This CDR3 contains 14 residues. With 4 bases removed from V and 3 bases from J, the gap between germline ends came to 14 bases.

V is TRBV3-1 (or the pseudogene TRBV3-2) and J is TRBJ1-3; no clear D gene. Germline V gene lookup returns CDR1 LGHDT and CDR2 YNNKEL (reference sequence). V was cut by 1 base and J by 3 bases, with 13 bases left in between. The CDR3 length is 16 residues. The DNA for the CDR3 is TGTGCCAGCAGCCAAGCGGCCGGGAGCTATGGAAACACCATATATTTT. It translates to CASSQAAGSYGNTIYF.

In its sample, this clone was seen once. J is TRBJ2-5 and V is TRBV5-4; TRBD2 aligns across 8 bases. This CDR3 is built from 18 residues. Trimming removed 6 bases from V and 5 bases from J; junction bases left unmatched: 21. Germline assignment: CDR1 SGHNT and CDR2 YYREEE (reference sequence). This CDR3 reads CASTSAGTSVGGHETQYF. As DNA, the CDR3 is TGTGCCAGCACTTCAGCCGGGACTAGTGTAGGAGGGCACGAGACCCAGTACTTC.

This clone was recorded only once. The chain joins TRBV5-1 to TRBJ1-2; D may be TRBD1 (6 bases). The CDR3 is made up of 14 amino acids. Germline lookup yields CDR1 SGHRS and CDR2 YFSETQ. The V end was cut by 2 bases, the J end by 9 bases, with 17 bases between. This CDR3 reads CASSFGRDTHSYTF. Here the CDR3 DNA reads TGCGCCAGCAGCTTCGGCCGGGACACGCACAGCTACACCTTC. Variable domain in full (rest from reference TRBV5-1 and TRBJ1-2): KAGVTQTPRYLIKTRGQQVTLSCSPISGHRSVSWYQQTPGQGLQFLFEYFSETQRNKGNFPGRFSGRQFSNSRSEMNVSTLELGDSALYLCASSFGRDTHSYTFGSGTRLTVV.

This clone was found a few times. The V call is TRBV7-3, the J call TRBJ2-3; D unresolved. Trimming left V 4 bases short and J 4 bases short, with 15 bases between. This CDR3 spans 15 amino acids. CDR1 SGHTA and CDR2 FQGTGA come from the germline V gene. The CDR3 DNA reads TGTGCCAGCAGCTCCGGCATAGAGGTGGCAGATACGCAGTATTTT. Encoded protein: CASSSGIEVADTQYF.

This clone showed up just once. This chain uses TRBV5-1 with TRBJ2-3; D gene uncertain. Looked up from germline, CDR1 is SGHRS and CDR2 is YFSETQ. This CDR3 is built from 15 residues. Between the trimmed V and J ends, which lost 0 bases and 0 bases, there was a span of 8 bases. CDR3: CASSLDTASTDTQYF. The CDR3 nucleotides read TGCGCCAGCAGCTTGGACACAGCTAGCACAGATACGCAGTATTTT.

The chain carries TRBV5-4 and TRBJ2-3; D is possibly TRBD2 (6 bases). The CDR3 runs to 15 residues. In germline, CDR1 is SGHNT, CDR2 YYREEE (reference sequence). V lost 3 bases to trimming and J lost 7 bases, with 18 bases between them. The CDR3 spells CASSWWGVGVNTQYF. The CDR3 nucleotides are TGTGCCAGCAGCTGGTGGGGGGTTGGAGTGAATACGCAGTATTTT. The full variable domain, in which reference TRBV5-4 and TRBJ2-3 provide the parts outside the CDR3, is ETGVTQSPTHLIKTRGQQVTLRCSSQSGHNTVSWYQQALGQGPQFIFQYYREEENGRGNFPPRFSGLQFPNYSSELNVNALELDDSALYLCASSWWGVGVNTQYFGPGTRLTVL.

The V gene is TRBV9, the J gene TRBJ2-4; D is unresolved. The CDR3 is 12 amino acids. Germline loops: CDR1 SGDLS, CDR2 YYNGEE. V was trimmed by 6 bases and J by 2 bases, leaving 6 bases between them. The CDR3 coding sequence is TGTGCCAGCACGTTAACCAAAAACATTCAGTACTTC. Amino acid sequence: CASTLTKNIQYF.

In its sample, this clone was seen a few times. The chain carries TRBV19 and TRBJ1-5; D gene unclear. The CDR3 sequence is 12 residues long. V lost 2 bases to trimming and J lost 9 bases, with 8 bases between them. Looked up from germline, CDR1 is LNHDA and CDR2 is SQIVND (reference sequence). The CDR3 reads CASSIPRLPQHF. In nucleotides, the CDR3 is TGTGCCAGTAGTATACCCAGGCTGCCCCAGCATTTT.

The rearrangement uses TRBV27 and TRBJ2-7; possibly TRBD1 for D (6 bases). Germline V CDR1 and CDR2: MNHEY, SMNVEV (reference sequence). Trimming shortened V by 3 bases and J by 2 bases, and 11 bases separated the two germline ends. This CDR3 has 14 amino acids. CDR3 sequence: CASSFSGQTYEQYF. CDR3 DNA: TGTGCCAGCAGTTTCTCCGGACAGACCTACGAGCAGTACTTC.

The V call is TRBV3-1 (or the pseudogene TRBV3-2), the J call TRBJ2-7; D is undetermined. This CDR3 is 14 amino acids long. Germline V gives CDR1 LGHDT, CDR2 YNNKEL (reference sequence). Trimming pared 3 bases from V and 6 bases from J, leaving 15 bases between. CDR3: CASSQSLVFGEQYF. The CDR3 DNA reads TGTGCCAGCAGCCAGTCGCTAGTCTTCGGCGAGCAGTACTTC.